This TCR beta chain appears in the sequencing data of a study of T cells in localized non-small cell lung cancer. Whole-study findings and limits: Uninvolved adjacent lung showed higher T cell clonality than tumor.

CDR3 length: 16 amino acids. V dropped 2 bases and J dropped 1; count of bases not matched to a gene: 5. Per germline, CDR1 GTSNPN and CDR2 SVGIG (reference sequence). Sequencing used immunoSEQ multiplex PCR; TCRdb keeps in-frame clones, though not all of them. The profile shows about 3,200 clones, around 30% of them singletons. Points on this clone: Its specificity is not known.

This clonotype was sampled from a woman aged 40-70 years with stage I lung adenocarcinoma. The sequencing here drew on normal lung tissue next to the tumor, taken before any cancer treatment. The gene calls are TRBV30 and TRBJ1-4, with 9 bases identical to TRBD1. CDR3 loop: CAWSSQTGGTNEKLFF. The CDR3, as DNA: TGTGCCTGGAGTTCCCAGACAGGGGGAACTAATGAAAAACTGTTTTTT.